This TCR beta chain was retrieved from a study of blood T cells in healthy people across ages. Notes on the study in general: The study could not conclusively compare naive and antigen-experienced cells, given its unsorted PBMCs.

The second PCR ran roughly 6 to 12 cycles with a sample-barcoded 5' primer and J-beta primers. Samples each returned at least 2.5 million CDR3-containing paired-end reads. From the 5' RACE reads, TCRdb called clonotypes with MiXCR, one entry per CDR3 protein. The sample lists about 570,000 distinct CDR3 sequences; 25% to 30% were seen once. This clonotype was counted only a few times. The antigen remains undetermined. Since the CDR3 does not end with the conserved phenylalanine or tryptophan, this likely comes from a read error. The CDR3 loop spans 20 amino acids. V was pared by 4 bases and J by 2 bases, with 17 bases of the junction left unmatched. The germline CDR1 and CDR2 sequences are LGHNA and YSLEER.

The source material was blood. The TCR was taken from a woman between 70 and 85 years old in good health. The genes are TRBV4-3 and TRBJ2-7, with TRBD2 matching over 13 bases. This chain's CDR3 is CASSRRQPGTSGAFPYEQYS. The CDR3 nucleotides read TGCGCCAGCAGCCGCCGACAACCCGGGACTAGCGGGGCCTTCCCCTACGAGCAGTACTCC.